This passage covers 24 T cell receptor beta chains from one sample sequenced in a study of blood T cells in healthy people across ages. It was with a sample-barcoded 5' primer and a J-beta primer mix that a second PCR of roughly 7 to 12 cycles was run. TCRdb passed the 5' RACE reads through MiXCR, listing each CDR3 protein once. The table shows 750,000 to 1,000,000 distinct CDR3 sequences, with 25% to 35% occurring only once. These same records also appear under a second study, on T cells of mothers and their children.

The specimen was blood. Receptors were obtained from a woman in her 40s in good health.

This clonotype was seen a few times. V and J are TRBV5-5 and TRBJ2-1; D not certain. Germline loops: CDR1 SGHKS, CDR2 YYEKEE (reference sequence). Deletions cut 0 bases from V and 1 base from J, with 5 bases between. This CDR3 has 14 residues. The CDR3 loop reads CASSLEASYNEQFF. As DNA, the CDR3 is TGTGCCAGCAGCTTGGAGGCGTCCTACAATGAGCAGTTCTTC.

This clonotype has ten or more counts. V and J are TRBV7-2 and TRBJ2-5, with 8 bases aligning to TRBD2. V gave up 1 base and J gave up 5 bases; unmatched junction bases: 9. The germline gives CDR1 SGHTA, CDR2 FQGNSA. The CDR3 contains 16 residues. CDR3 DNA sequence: TGTGCCAGCAGCTTAGGTGGGGCGGGGGGTTACGAGACCCAGTACTTC. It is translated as CASSLGGAGGYETQYF.

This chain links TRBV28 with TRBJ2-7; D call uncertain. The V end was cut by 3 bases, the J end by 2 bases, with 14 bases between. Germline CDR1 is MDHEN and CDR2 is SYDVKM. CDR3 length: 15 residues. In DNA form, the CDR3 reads TGTGCCAGCAGTTTCTATACCGGACCTACCTACGAGCAGTACTTC. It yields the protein CASSFYTGPTYEQYF.

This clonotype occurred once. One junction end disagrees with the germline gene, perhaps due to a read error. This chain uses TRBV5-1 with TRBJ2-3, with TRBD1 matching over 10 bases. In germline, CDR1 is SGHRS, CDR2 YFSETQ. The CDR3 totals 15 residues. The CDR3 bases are TGCGCCAGCAGCCGAGGACAGGGGGTCGCAGATATGCAGTATTTT. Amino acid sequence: CASSRGQGVADMQYF.

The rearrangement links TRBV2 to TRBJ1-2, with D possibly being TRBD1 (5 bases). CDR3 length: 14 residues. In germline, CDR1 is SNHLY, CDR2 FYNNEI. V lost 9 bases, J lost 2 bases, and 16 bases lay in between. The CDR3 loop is CASLPGAGNYGYTF. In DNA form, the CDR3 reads TGTGCCAGTCTCCCTGGGGCCGGGAACTATGGCTACACCTTC.

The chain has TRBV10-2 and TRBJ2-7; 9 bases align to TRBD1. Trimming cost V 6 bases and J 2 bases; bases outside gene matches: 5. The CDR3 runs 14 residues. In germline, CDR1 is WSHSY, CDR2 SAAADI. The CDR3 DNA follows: TGCGCCAGCAGAAGGGGACAGGGCCCCTACGAGCAGTACTTC. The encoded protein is CASRRGQGPYEQYF.

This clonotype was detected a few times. The CDR3 sequence is CASSLTINQPQHF. The CDR3 nucleotides read TGTGCCAGCAGCCTTACCATCAATCAGCCCCAGCATTTT. V is TRBV12-3 or TRBV12-4 and J is TRBJ1-5; D is unresolved. The CDR3 totals 13 residues. V lost 6 bases and J lost 3, with 9 bases in between.

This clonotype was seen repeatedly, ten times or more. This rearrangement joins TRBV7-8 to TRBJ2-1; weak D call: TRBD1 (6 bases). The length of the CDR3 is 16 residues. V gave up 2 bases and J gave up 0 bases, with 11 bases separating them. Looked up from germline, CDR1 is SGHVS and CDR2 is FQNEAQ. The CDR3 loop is CASSLTSGASYNEQFF. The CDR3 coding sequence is TGTGCCAGCAGCTTAACTTCAGGGGCCTCCTACAATGAGCAGTTCTTC.

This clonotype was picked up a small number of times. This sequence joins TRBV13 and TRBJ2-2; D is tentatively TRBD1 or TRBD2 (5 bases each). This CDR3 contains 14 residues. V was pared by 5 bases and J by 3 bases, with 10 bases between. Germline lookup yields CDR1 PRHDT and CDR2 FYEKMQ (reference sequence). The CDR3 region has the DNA TGTGCCAGCAGCCCTGGGACGGACACCGGGGAGCTGTTTTTT. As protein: CASSPGTDTGELFF. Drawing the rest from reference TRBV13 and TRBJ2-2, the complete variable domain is AAGVIQSPRHLIKEKRETATLKCYPIPRHDTVYWYQQGPGQDPQFLISFYEKMQSDKGSIPDRFSAQQFSDYHSELNMSSLELGDSALYFCASSPGTDTGELFFGEGSRLTVL.

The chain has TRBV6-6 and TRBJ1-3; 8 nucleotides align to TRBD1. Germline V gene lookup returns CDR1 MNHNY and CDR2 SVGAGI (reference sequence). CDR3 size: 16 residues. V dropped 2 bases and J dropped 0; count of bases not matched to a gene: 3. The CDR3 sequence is CASSYTGGSSGNTIYF. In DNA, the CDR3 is TGTGCCAGCAGTTACACAGGGGGGAGCTCTGGAAACACCATATATTTT.

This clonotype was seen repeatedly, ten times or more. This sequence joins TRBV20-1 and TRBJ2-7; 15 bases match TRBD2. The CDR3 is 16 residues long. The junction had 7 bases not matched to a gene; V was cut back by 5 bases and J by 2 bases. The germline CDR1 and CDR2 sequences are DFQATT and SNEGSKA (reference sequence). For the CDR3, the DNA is TGCAGTGCTGCAGGGACTAGCGGGGGGACCCCCTACGAGCAGTACTTC. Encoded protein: CSAAGTSGGTPYEQYF.

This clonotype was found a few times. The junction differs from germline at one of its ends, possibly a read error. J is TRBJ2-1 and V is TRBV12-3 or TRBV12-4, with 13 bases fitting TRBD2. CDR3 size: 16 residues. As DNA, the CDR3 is TGTGCCGGCAGTTGGGGACTAGCGGGGTCTTACAATGAGCAGTTCTTC. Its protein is CAGSWGLAGSYNEQFF.

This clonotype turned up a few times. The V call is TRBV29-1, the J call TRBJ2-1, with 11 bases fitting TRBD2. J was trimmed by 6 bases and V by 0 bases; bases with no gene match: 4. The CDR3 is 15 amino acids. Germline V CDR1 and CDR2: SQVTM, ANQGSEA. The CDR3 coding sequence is TGCAGCGTTGAAGATGGTAGCGGGGGGGCCAATGAGCAGTTCTTC. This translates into CSVEDGSGGANEQFF.

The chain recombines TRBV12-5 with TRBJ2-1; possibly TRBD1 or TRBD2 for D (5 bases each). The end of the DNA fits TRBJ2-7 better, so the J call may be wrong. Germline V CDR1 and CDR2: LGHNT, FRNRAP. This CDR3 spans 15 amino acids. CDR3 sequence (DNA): TGTGCTAGTGGTTTTACCTCCGGGGCTAGCAATGAGCAGTACTTC. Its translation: CASGFTSGASNEQYF.

The CDR3 here is CSVLGLAGFPCEQYF. The CDR3 DNA follows: TGCAGCGTCCTGGGACTAGCGGGCTTTCCCTGCGAGCAGTACTTC. The chain employs TRBV29-1 and TRBJ2-7, with 12 bases that match TRBD2. Trimming removed 6 bases from V and 6 bases from J; junction bases left unmatched: 12. CDR1 and CDR2 from the germline V gene are SQVTM and ANQGSEA. This CDR3 has 15 amino acids.

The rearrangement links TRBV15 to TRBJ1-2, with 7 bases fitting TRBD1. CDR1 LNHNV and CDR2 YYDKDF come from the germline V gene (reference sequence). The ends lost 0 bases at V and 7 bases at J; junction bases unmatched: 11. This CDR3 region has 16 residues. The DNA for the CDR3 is TGTGCCACCAGCAGAGATGGGGGGAGGGGGCTTAGTGGCTACACCTTC. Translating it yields CATSRDGGRGLSGYTF.

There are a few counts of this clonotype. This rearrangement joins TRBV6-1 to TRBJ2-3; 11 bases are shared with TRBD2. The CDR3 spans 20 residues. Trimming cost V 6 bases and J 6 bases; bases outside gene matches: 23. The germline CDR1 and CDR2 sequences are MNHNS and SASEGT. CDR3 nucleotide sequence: TGTGCCAGCAGCACGCCCGTCGGTGTGACTAGCGGGGAATTGGTGGATACGCAGTATTTT. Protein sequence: CASSTPVGVTSGELVDTQYF.

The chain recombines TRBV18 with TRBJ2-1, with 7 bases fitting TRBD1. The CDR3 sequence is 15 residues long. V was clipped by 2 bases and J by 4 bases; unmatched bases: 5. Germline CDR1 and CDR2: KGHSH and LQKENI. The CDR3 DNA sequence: TGTGCCAGCTCACCAGTTAGCAGGGGGTACAATGAGCAGTTCTTC. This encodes CASSPVSRGYNEQFF. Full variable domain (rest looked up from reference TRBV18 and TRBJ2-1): NAGVMQNPRHLVRRRGQEARLRCSPMKGHSHVYWYRQLPEEGLKFMVYLQKENIIDESGMPKERFSAEFPKEGPSILRIQQVVRGDSAAYFCASSPVSRGYNEQFFGPGTRLTVL.

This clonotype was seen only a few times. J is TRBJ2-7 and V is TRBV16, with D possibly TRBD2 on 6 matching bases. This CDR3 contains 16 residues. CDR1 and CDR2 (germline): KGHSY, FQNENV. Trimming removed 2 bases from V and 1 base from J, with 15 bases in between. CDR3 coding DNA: TGTGCCAGCAGCCAAAGTGGGCTTCGGGGGTCCTACGAGCAGTACTTC. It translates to CASSQSGLRGSYEQYF. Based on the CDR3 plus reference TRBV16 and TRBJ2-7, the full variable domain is GEEVAQTPKHLVRGEGQKAKLYCAPIKGHSYVFWYQQVLKNEFKFLISFQNENVFDETGMPKERFSAKCLPNSPCSLEIQATKLEDSAVYFCASSQSGLRGSYEQYFGPGTRLTVT.

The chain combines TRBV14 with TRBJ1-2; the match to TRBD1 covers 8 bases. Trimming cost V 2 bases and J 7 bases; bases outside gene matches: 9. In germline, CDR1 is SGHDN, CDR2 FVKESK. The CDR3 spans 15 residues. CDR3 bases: TGTGCCAGCAGCCAAAGGACGGGACAGGATACTGGCTACACCTTC. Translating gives CASSQRTGQDTGYTF.

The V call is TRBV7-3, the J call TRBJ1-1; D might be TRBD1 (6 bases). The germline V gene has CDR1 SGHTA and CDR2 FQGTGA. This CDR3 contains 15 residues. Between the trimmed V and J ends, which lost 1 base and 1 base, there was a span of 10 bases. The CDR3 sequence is CASSLMGTTNTEAFF. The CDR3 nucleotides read TGTGCCAGCAGCTTAATGGGGACAACGAACACTGAAGCTTTCTTT.

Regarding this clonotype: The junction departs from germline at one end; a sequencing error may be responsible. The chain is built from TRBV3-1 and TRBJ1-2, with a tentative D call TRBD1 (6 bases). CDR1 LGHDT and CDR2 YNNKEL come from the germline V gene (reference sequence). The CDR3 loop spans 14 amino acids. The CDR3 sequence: CASTPRGGDYGHTF. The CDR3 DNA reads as TGTGCCAGCACCCCGAGAGGGGGGGACTATGGCCACACCTTC. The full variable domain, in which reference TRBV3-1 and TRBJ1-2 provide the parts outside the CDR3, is DTAVSQTPKYLVTQMGNDKSIKCEQNLGHDTMYWYKQDSKKFLKIMFSYNNKELIINETVPNRFSPKSPDKAHLNLHINSLELGDSAVYFCASTPRGGDYGHTFGSGTRLTVV.

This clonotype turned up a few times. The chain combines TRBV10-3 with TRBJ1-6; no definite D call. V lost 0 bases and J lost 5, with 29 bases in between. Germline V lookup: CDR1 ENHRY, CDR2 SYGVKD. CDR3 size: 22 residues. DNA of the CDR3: TGTGCCATCAGTGAGTCGTGGCAGGCGAAGTTCACTGTGTTCGCCAATAATTCACCCCTCCACTTT. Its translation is CAISESWQAKFTVFANNSPLHF.

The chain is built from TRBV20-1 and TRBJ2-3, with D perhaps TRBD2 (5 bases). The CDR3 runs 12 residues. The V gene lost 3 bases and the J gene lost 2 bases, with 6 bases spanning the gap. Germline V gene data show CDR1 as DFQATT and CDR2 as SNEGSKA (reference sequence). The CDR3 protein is CSARRATDTQYF. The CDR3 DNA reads TGCAGTGCTAGGCGGGCCACAGATACGCAGTATTTT.